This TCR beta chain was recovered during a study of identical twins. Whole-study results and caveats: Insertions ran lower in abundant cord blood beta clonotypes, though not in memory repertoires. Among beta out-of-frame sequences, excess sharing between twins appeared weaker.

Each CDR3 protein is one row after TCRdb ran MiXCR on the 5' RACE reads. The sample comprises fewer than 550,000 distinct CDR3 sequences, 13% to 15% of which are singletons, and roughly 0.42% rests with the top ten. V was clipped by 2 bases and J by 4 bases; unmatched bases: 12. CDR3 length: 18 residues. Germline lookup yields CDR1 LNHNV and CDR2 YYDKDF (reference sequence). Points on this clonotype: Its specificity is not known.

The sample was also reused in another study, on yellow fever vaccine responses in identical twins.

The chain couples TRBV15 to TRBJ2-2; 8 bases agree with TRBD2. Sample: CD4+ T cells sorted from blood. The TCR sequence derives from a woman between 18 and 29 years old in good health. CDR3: CATSRKRKREMGTGELFF. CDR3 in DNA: TGTGCCACCAGCAGAAAAAGGAAGCGGGAGATGGGCACCGGGGAGCTGTTTTTT.